A single sample gave rise to the 16 T cell receptor beta chains below, sequenced in a study of T-cell reconstitution after alpha-beta-depleted transplantation in children. This sample's TCRbeta library carried unique molecular identifier barcodes. Using its own MiXCR run on the PCR reads, TCRdb lists one record per CDR3 protein. The data hold about 540,000 distinct CDR3 sequences, with around 16% observed a single time. Sample: PBMCs from the stem cell graft donor, taken from the stem cell graft. The receptors here all came from a human donor who donated a stem cell graft to a child with acute lymphoblastic leukemia.

The table lists this clonotype with a few counts. The rearrangement links TRBV20-1 to TRBJ1-1; D gene unclear. Looked up from germline, CDR1 is DFQATT and CDR2 is SNEGSKA (reference sequence). Deletions cut 7 bases from V and 0 bases from J, with 12 bases between. CDR3 size: 13 residues. CDR3 nucleotides: TGCAGTGTCCCCCGGACCATGAACACTGAAGCTTTCTTT. Its protein product is CSVPRTMNTEAFF.

The V and J genes are TRBV11-1 and TRBJ1-5, with TRBD1 as a possible D gene (5 bases). Per the germline V gene, CDR1 is SGHAT and CDR2 is FQDESV (reference sequence). The CDR3 is made up of 19 amino acids. Trimming stripped 3 bases from V and 2 bases from J, with 23 bases between. CDR3 region: CASSFFRDLGESGNQPQHF. CDR3 in DNA: TGTGCCAGCAGCTTTTTTAGGGACCTGGGGGAATCGGGCAATCAGCCCCAGCATTTT.

The V gene is TRBV7-7, the J gene TRBJ2-3, with TRBD1 matching 8 bases. The CDR3 sequence is 11 residues long. V shed 10 bases and J 5 bases; nucleotides not matched to a gene: 2. Germline V CDR1 and CDR2: SSHAT, FNYEAQ (reference sequence). CDR3: CAIGQGDTQYF. In DNA, the CDR3 is TGTGCCATAGGACAGGGAGATACGCAGTATTTT.

The rearrangement uses TRBV29-1 and TRBJ2-7; 7 bases map to TRBD1. The CDR3 has 13 amino acids. Unmatched junction bases numbered 2, after V lost 2 bases and J lost 1 base. Germline CDR1 is SQVTM and CDR2 is ANQGSEA. The DNA for the CDR3 is TGCAGCGTTGAAAGGACAGGTTCCTACGAGCAGTACTTC. Encoded protein: CSVERTGSYEQYF.

The chain combines TRBV5-5 with TRBJ1-2; 8 bases match TRBD1. Germline assignment: CDR1 SGHKS and CDR2 YYEKEE (reference sequence). The V and J ends lost 4 bases and 5 bases, in that order; junction bases with no gene match: 10. The CDR3 length is 15 residues. CDR3 sequence: CASSQGTGARYGYTF. In DNA form, the CDR3 reads TGTGCCAGCAGCCAGGGGACAGGCGCGAGATATGGCTACACCTTC.

The V gene is TRBV3-1, the J gene TRBJ2-7; no firm D call. The CDR3 is 16 amino acids. V was trimmed by 1 base and J by 0 bases, leaving 13 bases between them. Germline CDR1 LGHDT, CDR2 YNNKEL (reference sequence). For the CDR3, the DNA is TGTGCCAGCAGCCAAGGCCTACTTAAGAGCTCCTACGAGCAGTACTTC. The encoded protein is CASSQGLLKSSYEQYF.

In its sample, this clonotype was seen a few times. The rearrangement joins TRBV5-5 to TRBJ2-3, with a tentative D call TRBD2 (6 bases). CDR3 length: 16 amino acids. Germline V gene data show CDR1 as SGHKS and CDR2 as YYEKEE (reference sequence). V dropped 3 bases and J dropped 0 bases, with 14 bases sitting between them. CDR3 region: CASSWGTGTSTDTQYF. In DNA, the CDR3 is TGTGCCAGCAGCTGGGGCACCGGGACTAGCACAGATACGCAGTATTTT. Full variable domain (outside the CDR3, taken from reference TRBV5-5 and TRBJ2-3): DAGVTQSPTHLIKTRGQQVTLRCSPISGHKSVSWYQQVLGQGPQFIFQYYEKEERGRGNFPDRFSARQFPNYSSELNVNALLLGDSALYLCASSWGTGTSTDTQYFGPGTRLTVL.

The chain has TRBV12-3 or TRBV12-4 and TRBJ2-1; D is uncertain. This CDR3 has 10 residues. Trimming removed 8 bases at V and 9 bases at J, with 8 bases between. In DNA form, the CDR3 reads TGTGCCAGCGCCTTCACTGAGCAGTTCTTC. Translated, it gives CASAFTEQFF.

This chain connects TRBV20-1 to TRBJ2-4; 7 bases are a match to TRBD2. CDR1 and CDR2 (germline): DFQATT, SNEGSKA (reference sequence). J lost 9 bases, V lost 6 bases, and 17 bases had no gene match. The CDR3 spans 15 residues. The CDR3 DNA sequence: TGCAGTGCGGCGGGACTACCCGACCCCGTGGGCATTCAGTACTTC. Translated: CSAAGLPDPVGIQYF.

The V call is TRBV20-1, the J call TRBJ2-1; tentatively, D is TRBD1 or TRBD2 (6 bases each). Germline CDR1 and CDR2: DFQATT and SNEGSKA (reference sequence). The V and J ends lost 0 bases and 1 base respectively, with 13 bases between them. The CDR3 spans 16 residues. This CDR3 reads CSARDFRGASYNEQFF. The CDR3 bases are TGCAGTGCTAGAGATTTTAGGGGGGCTTCCTACAATGAGCAGTTCTTC.

This chain uses TRBV12-3 or TRBV12-4 with TRBJ2-7, with a weak D call TRBD2 (5 bases). This CDR3 has 16 residues. Trimming took 3 bases from V and 3 from J, leaving 18 bases between them. CDR3 sequence: CASSLALAKRNYEQYF. In DNA form, the CDR3 reads TGTGCCAGCAGTTTGGCTCTCGCGAAGCGGAACTACGAGCAGTACTTC.

This clonotype was detected only a few times. The chain joins TRBV25-1 to TRBJ1-1, with 8 bases lining up with TRBD1. V lost 2 bases and J lost 7; bases outside the gene matches: 3. Germline loops: CDR1 MGHDK, CDR2 SYGVNS. The CDR3 runs to 13 residues. DNA of the CDR3: TGTGCCAGCAGTGAACCTGGACAGGGTGAAGCTTTCTTT. Its protein is CASSEPGQGEAFF. The variable domain in full, completed from reference TRBV25-1 and TRBJ1-1, reads EADIYQTPRYLVIGTGKKITLECSQTMGHDKMYWYQQDPGMELHLIHYSYGVNSTEKGDLSSESTVSRIRTEHFPLTLESARPSHTSQYLCASSEPGQGEAFFGQGTRLTVV.

This clonotype was picked up a small number of times. The chain combines TRBV12-3 or TRBV12-4 with TRBJ2-3; TRBD2 matches 11 bases. The CDR3 contains 19 residues. J lost 4 bases, V lost 5 bases, and 17 bases had no gene match. CDR3 sequence: CASSPRFSTSGKEADTQYF. The CDR3 nucleotides read TGTGCCAGCAGTCCCAGATTTTCGACTAGCGGGAAAGAGGCAGATACGCAGTATTTT.

This clonotype was detected a few times. The chain uses TRBV12-3 or TRBV12-4 and TRBJ2-2; D uncertain. The CDR3 sequence is 16 residues long. The germline V and J ends were trimmed by 1 base and 2 bases, with 11 bases remaining between them. The CDR3 sequence: CASSLVGRSNTGELFF. The DNA for the CDR3 is TGTGCCAGCAGTTTAGTAGGCCGGAGTAACACCGGGGAGCTGTTTTTT.

The chain couples TRBV2 to TRBJ2-1; D may be TRBD2 (5 bases). There are 11 residues in the CDR3. Trimming left V 5 bases short and J 15 bases short, with 14 bases between. CDR1 and CDR2 (germline): SNHLY, FYNNEI. CDR3 DNA: TGTGCCAGCAGTATGGGGAGCAGGTGGTTCTTC. Translation gives CASSMGSRWFF.

This clonotype was observed a few times. The chain recombines TRBV6-5 with TRBJ2-1, with TRBD2 matching 9 bases. Germline V gene lookup returns CDR1 MNHEY and CDR2 SVGAGI. V lost 7 bases and J lost 7; bases outside the gene matches: 8. This CDR3 spans 14 amino acids. The CDR3 loop reads CASTLSGRRNEQFF. The CDR3 region has the DNA TGTGCCAGCACGTTGAGCGGGAGGAGGAATGAGCAGTTCTTC.